What follows are 18 T cell receptor beta chains derived from one specimen sequenced in a study of T cell responses to AZD1222 COVID-19 vaccine (dated by TCRdb to about 2021). The method was the immunoSEQ multiplex PCR assay. The table comes from immuneACCESS by way of TCRdb, which keeps in-frame sequences with V and J called. Part of the clones is missing from these tables; in studies checked, under half for an unresolved V gene and the rest for unknown reasons. Within this sample are roughly 100,000 clones, with 80% to 90% of them counted one time only. More than 1.5% of the sample goes to the ten largest clones. Interpreted using the paper, the time point label stands for: baseline before first vaccination. The sequences come from peripheral blood, collected on day 0 of AZD1222 vaccination. The origin of the receptors is an adult in good health.

The chain uses TRBV28 and TRBJ1-4; tentatively, D is TRBD1 (5 bases). Germline loops: CDR1 MDHEN, CDR2 SYDVKM. The CDR3 contains 11 residues. Trimming took off 9 bases at V and 11 bases at J, with 13 bases between the two ends. The CDR3 protein is CASVGGDKLFF. The CDR3 region has the DNA TGTGCCAGTGTGGGTGGGGACAAACTGTTTTTT. The full variable domain, completed using reference TRBV28 and TRBJ1-4, is DVKVTQSSRYLVKRTGEKVFLECVQDMDHENMFWYRQDPGLGLRLIYFSYDVKMKEKGDIPEGYSVSREKKERFSLILESASTNQTSMYLCASVGGDKLFFGSGTQLSVL.

V is TRBV12-2 and J is TRBJ1-6; the tabulated D call, TRBD1, remains unverified against the DNA. TRBV12-2 is reported as a pseudogene. The CDR3 sequence is 15 residues long. CDR3 protein: CASRLAIPGGSPLHF. CDR3 DNA: TGTGCAAGTCGCTTAGCGATTCCAGGGGGTTCACCCCTCCACTTT.

The chain carries TRBV2 and TRBJ2-1, with TRBD2 matching 10 bases. Germline V CDR1 and CDR2: SNHLY, FYNNEI. Trimming cost V 9 bases and J 3 bases; bases outside gene matches: 5. CDR3 length: 14 residues. CDR3 protein: CASTTSGVYNEQFF. In DNA form, the CDR3 reads TGTGCCAGTACAACTAGCGGGGTCTACAATGAGCAGTTCTTC.

The V and J genes are TRBV19 and TRBJ1-2; perhaps TRBD1 as D (5 bases). CDR1 is LNHDA and CDR2 is SQIVND in the germline V gene (reference sequence). CDR3 length equals 12 residues. V was clipped by 9 bases and J by 5 bases, with 13 bases between them. DNA of the CDR3: TGTGCCAGCGAGGGACGGAGTTATGGCTACACCTTC. This translates into CASEGRSYGYTF.

V usage is TRBV7-9 and J usage is TRBJ1-3; D unresolved. Germline V gene sequence: CDR1 SEHNR, CDR2 FQNEAQ (reference sequence). This CDR3 comprises 14 residues. Trimming pared 2 bases from V and 1 base from J, leaving 6 bases between. The CDR3 DNA reads TGTGCCAGCAGCTTATTCGTATCTGGAAACACCATATATTTT. The encoded protein is CASSLFVSGNTIYF. The variable domain in full, with the rest retrieved from reference TRBV7-9 and TRBJ1-3, is DTGVSQNPRHKITKRGQNVTFRCDPISEHNRLYWYRQTLGQGPEFLTYFQNEAQLEKSRLLSDRFSAERPKGSFSTLEIQRTEQGDSAMYLCASSLFVSGNTIYFGEGSWLTVV.

The chain joins TRBV19 to TRBJ2-6, with unresolved D. The germline V gene encodes CDR1 LNHDA and CDR2 SQIVND (reference sequence). CDR3 size: 17 residues. Trimming shortened V by 5 bases and J by 0 bases, and 14 bases separated the two germline ends. In DNA form, the CDR3 reads TGTGCCAGTAGTTGGGGTAGTCTGCGCTCTGGGGCCAACGTCCTGACTTTC. This codes for CASSWGSLRSGANVLTF. Full variable domain (rest looked up from reference TRBV19 and TRBJ2-6): DGGITQSPKYLFRKEGQNVTLSCEQNLNHDAMYWYRQDPGQGLRLIYYSQIVNDFQKGDIAEGYSVSREKKESFPLTVTSAQKNPTAFYLCASSWGSLRSGANVLTFGAGSRLTVL.

The chain is built from TRBV5-1 and TRBJ2-3, with 9 bases matching TRBD1. CDR3 size: 17 residues. The germline V gene encodes CDR1 SGHRS and CDR2 YFSETQ. V trimming: 4 bases; J trimming: 4 bases; junction bases outside the gene matches: 13. The CDR3 loop reads CASSLTTGGALPDTQYF. The CDR3 DNA sequence: TGCGCCAGCAGCCTGACTACAGGGGGCGCACTTCCAGATACGCAGTATTTT.

This chain joins TRBV2 and TRBJ2-7; the match to TRBD1 covers 11 bases. Germline V CDR1 and CDR2: SNHLY, FYNNEI. V was clipped by 5 bases and J by 6 bases; unmatched bases: 3. The CDR3 contains 13 residues. CDR3 DNA: TGTGCCAGCAGTACGGGACAGGGGGGCGAGCAGTACTTC. Protein sequence: CASSTGQGGEQYF.

V and J are TRBV13 and TRBJ2-7, with a tentative D call TRBD1 (6 bases). This CDR3 region has 15 residues. With 4 bases removed from V and 0 bases from J, the gap between germline ends came to 13 bases. Germline V gene sequence: CDR1 PRHDT, CDR2 FYEKMQ (reference sequence). The CDR3 sequence: CASSSGEDNSYEQYF. CDR3 DNA: TGTGCCAGCAGCTCAGGGGAAGATAACTCCTACGAGCAGTACTTC.

J is TRBJ1-4 and V is TRBV11-3; D might be TRBD1 (5 bases). CDR1 SGHNT and CDR2 YENEEA come from the germline V gene. This CDR3 is built from 13 residues. V was cut by 3 bases and J by 5 bases, with 7 bases left in between. The CDR3 loop is CASSLGRNEKLFF. The DNA of the CDR3 is TGTGCCAGCAGCTTGGGGCGGAATGAAAAACTGTTTTTT.

The rearrangement uses TRBV7-2 and TRBJ1-1; D call uncertain. V shed 6 bases and J shed 1 base, with 6 bases lying between them. Germline V gene sequence: CDR1 SGHTA, CDR2 FQGNSA. CDR3 length: 12 residues. The CDR3 DNA reads as TGTGCCAGCAGAAGGCAGAACACTGAAGCTTTCTTT. The encoded protein is CASRRQNTEAFF.

V and J are TRBV27 and TRBJ1-5, with 8 positions matching TRBD1. This CDR3 region has 13 residues. From germline, CDR1 is MNHEY and CDR2 SMNVEV (reference sequence). J gave up 6 bases and V 6 bases, and 4 bases lay outside the gene matches. The CDR3 DNA is TGTGCCAGCAGCCTACAGGGGGGTCAGCCCCAGCATTTT. It is translated as CASSLQGGQPQHF.

The gene calls are TRBV30 and TRBJ2-6, with D uncertain. V lost 3 bases to trimming and J lost 4 bases, with 4 bases between them. This CDR3 region has 12 residues. CDR1 GTSNPN and CDR2 SVGIG come from the germline V gene (reference sequence). The DNA for the CDR3 is TGTGCCTGGAGGATCGGGGCCAACGTCCTGACTTTC. As protein: CAWRIGANVLTF.

This chain joins TRBV9 and TRBJ2-7; D may match TRBD1 or TRBD2 (5 bases each). The CDR3 is 14 amino acids. The germline V gene encodes CDR1 SGDLS and CDR2 YYNGEE. Deletions cut 0 bases from V and 2 bases from J, with 9 bases between. The CDR3 sequence is CASSVAVGAYEQYF. The CDR3, as DNA: TGTGCCAGCAGCGTAGCCGTGGGGGCCTACGAGCAGTACTTC.

This rearrangement joins TRBV10-3 to TRBJ1-6, with TRBD1 identical over 8 bases. Germline V lookup: CDR1 ENHRY, CDR2 SYGVKD. There are 16 residues in the CDR3. J lost 7 bases, V lost 2 bases, and 7 bases had no gene match. The CDR3 loop reads CAISEGQGARNSPLHF. The CDR3 region has the DNA TGTGCCATCAGTGAGGGGCAGGGGGCCAGGAATTCACCCCTCCACTTT.

CDR3 in amino acids: CASSTTGLPVYGYTF. DNA of the CDR3: TGTGCCAGTAGTACTACTGGACTCCCTGTCTATGGCTACACCTTC. The rearrangement uses TRBV19 and TRBJ1-2; D is undetermined. Germline V gene sequence: CDR1 LNHDA, CDR2 SQIVND (reference sequence). The length of the CDR3 is 15 residues. The V gene lost 4 bases and the J gene lost 4 bases, with 16 bases spanning the gap. The whole variable domain, filled in from reference TRBV19 and TRBJ1-2, reads DGGITQSPKYLFRKEGQNVTLSCEQNLNHDAMYWYRQDPGQGLRLIYYSQIVNDFQKGDIAEGYSVSREKKESFPLTVTSAQKNPTAFYLCASSTTGLPVYGYTFGSGTRLTVV.

This rearrangement joins TRBV4-2 to TRBJ2-5, with 9 bases fitting TRBD1. The CDR3 extends over 16 amino acids. Germline V lookup: CDR1 LGHNA, CDR2 YNFKEQ. Unmatched junction bases numbered 5, after V lost 2 bases and J lost 1 base. The CDR3 is CASSQPGQGTQETQYF. The CDR3 DNA reads TGTGCCAGCAGCCAACCGGGACAGGGAACCCAAGAGACCCAGTACTTC.

This clone was observed once. The J gene is TRBJ1-2, the V gene TRBV7-3, with D hard to call. The length of the CDR3 is 15 residues. The V and J ends lost 5 bases and 2 bases respectively, with 15 bases between them. In germline, CDR1 is SGHTA, CDR2 FQGTGA. The CDR3 spells CASSPGRWPNYGYTF. DNA of the CDR3: TGTGCCAGCAGCCCGGGAAGGTGGCCGAACTATGGCTACACCTTC.